This T cell receptor beta chain came from a study of blood T cell repertoires in COVID-19. Study summary: Both acute and convalescent COVID-19 samples were obtained from the United States, Italy and Spain.

Here immunoSEQ multiplex PCR was the method, and the copy in TCRdb shows in-frame clones only, minus some. Among hundreds of thousands of clones listed, roughly nine tenths were seen once. Enrollment of patients from Seattle took place during active infection, with longitudinal follow-up. The trim removed 6 bases at V and 2 bases at J, leaving 9 bases unmatched. The germline V gene has CDR1 MNHEY and CDR2 SVGAGI. CDR3 size: 15 residues. The chain employs TRBV6-5 and TRBJ1-2; 7 positions match TRBD1. The receptor's source is a woman in her 50s with COVID-19, enrolled during active disease. Sequenced material: peripheral blood. CDR3 in DNA: TGTGCCAGCAGCCCCGGAGGGGGCAGGAACTATGGCTACACCTTC. Amino acids: CASSPGGGRNYGYTF.